A single sample gave rise to the 5 T cell receptor beta chains below, sequenced in a study of metastatic and nonmetastatic thyroid tumors. Every patient was untreated before thyroid surgery. TCRdb re-called the PCR reads via MiXCR. The table includes about 56,000 clones, 25% to 30% detected once. Material: blood. The receptors stem from a female donor with papillary thyroid cancer or a benign thyroid nodule (not recorded which). Some clones in this sample may be carry-over from other donors' samples.

This clone showed up just a few times. This sequence joins TRBV7-2 and TRBJ2-5; 7 nucleotides line up with TRBD2. Germline-derived CDR1 and CDR2 are SGHTA and FQGNSA. This CDR3 has 13 amino acids. V was clipped by 3 bases and J by 3 bases; unmatched bases: 1. CDR3 in amino acids: CASSLLAEETQYF. CDR3 DNA sequence: TGTGCCAGCAGCTTGCTAGCGGAAGAGACCCAGTACTTC.

This clone appeared a few times. This chain joins TRBV6-1 and TRBJ1-5, with D perhaps matching TRBD1 (5 bases). With 3 bases removed from V and 6 bases from J, the gap between germline ends came to 18 bases. The CDR3 is 16 amino acids. The germline gives CDR1 MNHNS, CDR2 SASEGT. The CDR3 DNA is TGTGCCAGCAGTGACTCAGGGATAGGAAGGAGTCAGCCCCAGCATTTT. As protein: CASSDSGIGRSQPQHF.

V usage is TRBV11-1 and J usage is TRBJ2-1, with D perhaps matching TRBD2 (6 bases). The length of the CDR3 is 19 residues. V was shortened by 0 bases and J by 1 base, with 19 bases between the two germline ends. Germline-derived CDR1 and CDR2 are SGHAT and FQDESV (reference sequence). CDR3 sequence: CASSLALAGVRPSYNEQFF. The CDR3 DNA follows: TGTGCCAGCAGCTTAGCACTAGCTGGAGTCAGGCCGTCCTACAATGAGCAGTTCTTC.

This clone appeared a few times. The chain couples TRBV6-2 or TRBV6-3 to TRBJ2-7, with 9 bases identical to TRBD1. Germline lookup yields CDR1 MNHEY and CDR2 SVGEGT. The length of the CDR3 is 16 residues. The V and J ends lost 6 bases and 0 bases, in that order; junction bases with no gene match: 9. CDR3 nucleotide sequence: TGTGCCAGCAGCCCGAAGGGACAGGGAGACTCCTACGAGCAGTACTTC. It translates to CASSPKGQGDSYEQYF.

The genes are TRBV24-1 and TRBJ2-3; D may be TRBD2 (7 bases). Trimming took 1 base from V and 2 from J, leaving 15 bases between them. Germline V gives CDR1 KGHDR, CDR2 SFDVKD. The CDR3 runs 17 residues. CDR3: CATSDFKGRGYTDTQYF. The CDR3 DNA is TGTGCCACCAGTGATTTCAAGGGGAGGGGGTACACAGATACGCAGTATTTT.